This TCR beta chain was found in a study of synovial regulatory T cells in juvenile arthritis. Sequencing used immunoSEQ multiplex PCR; TCRdb keeps in-frame clones, though not all of them. The table gives several thousand clones; the top ten clones make up under 2% of it. CDR1 SGHTA and CDR2 FQGNSA come from the germline V gene. The CDR3 loop spans 13 amino acids. No nucleotide data were recorded. Worth noting for this clone: Its antigen is still unknown.

General observations from the study: CDR3 overlap with synovial Tregs was higher for iaTregs than other blood Tregs. Compared with other blood Treg cells, inflammation-associated Treg cells had reduced TCR diversity.

This chain connects TRBV7-2 to TRBJ2-1; TCRdb picks TRBD2, but there is no DNA to check that call. This clonotype was obtained from a donor younger than 30 with juvenile idiopathic arthritis. The material sequenced was Treg cells from blood. The subset here: remaining (HLA-DR-negative) circulating blood Treg cells. CDR3 in amino acids: CASSLRRDNEQFF.